This TCR beta chain was found in a study of memory CD4+ T cells and cytomegalovirus serostatus (dated by TCRdb to between 2018 and 2020). Some background on the complete study: The cohort included 35 or so healthy adults from Belgium, of whom 9 were CMV seropositive and 24 were CMV seronegative. To replicate a published TCR-based CMV serostatus classifier, the researchers sequenced the CD4+ memory TCRbeta repertoires of a Belgian cohort whose cytomegalovirus serostatus was known.

Overall study results and their limits: Only CD4+CD45RO+ memory cells were sequenced, in contrast to the original study, which included naive and memory CD4+ and CD8+ populations. For predicting CMV serostatus, the median bootstrapped AUC was about 0.94 using the original framework and less than 0.93 using a US-trained random forest. Of over 150 previously reported CMV-associated TCRbeta sequences, about 72 appeared in the CD4+ memory repertoires, each in one to five individuals. The original-framework classifier achieved a median bootstrapped AUC of about 0.94 with a 95% CI of 0.76-1.00 on the Belgian cohort. The results were read as suggesting that the CMV-associated TCR signature is, for the most part, present in the CD4+ memory repertoire.

A note on this clone: There is no known antigen for this receptor. Within one base of it there is no much larger clone, and no base qualities were kept.

Genomic DNA was extracted from sorted cells with the Quick-DNA Microprep Kit. TCRbeta DNA was amplified with the immunoSEQ hsTCRbeta kit following the manufacturer's protocol. An Illumina MiSeq instrument was used to sequence the TCRbeta libraries. Per the authors' processing: Removing out-of-frame sequences left 2,204,828 distinct TCRbeta sequences, an average of around 70,000 per individual. Each individual was scored by the count of 150 to 200 previously reported CMV-associated TCRbeta sequences and the total productive distinct TCRbeta count. A beta-binomial model was reimplemented in Python, and scikit-learn random forests with default parameters were trained on data from the US cohort. Classifier performance on the Belgian cohort was summarized as median AUC with percentile confidence intervals calculated over 10,000 bootstrap iterations. TCRdb carries this immuneACCESS record with in-frame sequences only. Its versions omit some clonotypes, under half of them owing to an unresolved V gene in the studies checked, with the rest unexplained. V and J calls and clone size come straight from that table; D and trimming were deduced from the DNA. The sample table lists approximately 42,000 clones, 79% of them with a count of one. The ten largest clones take up around 1.1% of the sample.

Single viable CD3+CD4+CD8-CD45RO+ cells were sorted as memory CD4+ T cells on a FACSAria II. CMV serostatus was determined with a Roche Elecsys assay detecting serum IgG against CMV pp150, pp28, p38 and p52. After thawing, total CD4+ T cells were enriched by positive selection with CD4 magnetic microbeads. The samples came from a separate study whose specific focus was interrogating the CD4+ T cell memory repertoire. Peripheral blood mononuclear cells were isolated and cryopreserved following standard operating procedures; serum was stored at -80 °C. The staining relied on CD3-PerCP (BW264/56), CD4-APC (RPA-T4), CD45RO-PE (UCHT1) and CD8-Pacific Orange (3B5) antibodies, and Sytox blue was used to exclude non-viable cells. Sequencing was performed on memory CD4+ T cells from blood. The source of this sequence is an adult in good health and CMV-seronegative.

The DNA reads as follows: TGTGCCAGCAGCTTAGTGGACACCGGGGAGCTGTTTTTT. This yields the protein CASSLVDTGELFF. The chain is encoded by TRBV7-2 joined to TRBJ2-2, with the D gene not clear enough to name. V is shortened by 1 base, J by 3 bases, and the region joining them spans 3 bases. Taken from cysteine to phenylalanine, the CDR3 has 13 residues. Here the CDR3 DNA is all that survives: 39 bases in frame from base 1. CDR1 SGHTA and CDR2 FQGNSA were looked up in the germline V gene.